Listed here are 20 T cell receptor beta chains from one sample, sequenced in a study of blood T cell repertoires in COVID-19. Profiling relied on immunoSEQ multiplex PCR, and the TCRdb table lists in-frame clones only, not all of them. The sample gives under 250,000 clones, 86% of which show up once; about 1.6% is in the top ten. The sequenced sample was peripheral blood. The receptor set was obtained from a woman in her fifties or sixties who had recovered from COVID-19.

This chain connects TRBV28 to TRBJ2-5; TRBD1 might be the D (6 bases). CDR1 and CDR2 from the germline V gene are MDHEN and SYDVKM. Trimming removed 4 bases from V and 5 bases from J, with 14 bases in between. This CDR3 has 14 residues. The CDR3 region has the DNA TGTGCCAGCAGTTGGGGACACGCCGCGGAGACCCAGTACTTC. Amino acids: CASSWGHAAETQYF.

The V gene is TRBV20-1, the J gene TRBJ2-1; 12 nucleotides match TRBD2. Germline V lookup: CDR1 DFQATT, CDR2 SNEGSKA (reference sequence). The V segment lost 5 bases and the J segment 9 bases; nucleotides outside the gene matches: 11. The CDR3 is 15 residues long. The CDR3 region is CSAGATSGGTGEQFF. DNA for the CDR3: TGCAGTGCTGGTGCCACTAGCGGGGGGACCGGTGAGCAGTTCTTC.

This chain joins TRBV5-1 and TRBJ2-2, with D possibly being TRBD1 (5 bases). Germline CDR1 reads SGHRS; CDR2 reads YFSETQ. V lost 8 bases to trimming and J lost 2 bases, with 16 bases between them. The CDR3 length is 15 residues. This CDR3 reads CASKLQTDNTGELFF. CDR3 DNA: TGCGCCAGTAAATTACAGACAGATAACACCGGGGAGCTGTTTTTT.

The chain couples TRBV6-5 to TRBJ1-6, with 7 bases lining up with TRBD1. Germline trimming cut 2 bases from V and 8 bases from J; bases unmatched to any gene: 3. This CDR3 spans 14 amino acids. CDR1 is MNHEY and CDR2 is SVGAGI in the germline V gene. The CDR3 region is CASSYATGDSPLHF. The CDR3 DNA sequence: TGTGCCAGCAGTTACGCAACAGGGGATTCACCCCTCCACTTT.

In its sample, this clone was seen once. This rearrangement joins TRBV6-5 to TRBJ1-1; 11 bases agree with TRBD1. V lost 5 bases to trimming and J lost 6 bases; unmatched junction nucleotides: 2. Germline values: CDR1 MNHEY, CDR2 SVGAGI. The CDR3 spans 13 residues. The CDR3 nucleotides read TGTGCCAGCAGTCGGACAGGGGGCGCTGAAGCTTTCTTT. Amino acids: CASSRTGGAEAFF.

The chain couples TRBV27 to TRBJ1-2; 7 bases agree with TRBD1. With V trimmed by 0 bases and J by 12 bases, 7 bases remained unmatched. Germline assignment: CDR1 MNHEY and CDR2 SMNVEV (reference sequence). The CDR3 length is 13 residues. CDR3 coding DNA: TGTGCCAGCAGTTTATCAGGGGGCAGGGTGAACACCTTC. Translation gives CASSLSGGRVNTF.

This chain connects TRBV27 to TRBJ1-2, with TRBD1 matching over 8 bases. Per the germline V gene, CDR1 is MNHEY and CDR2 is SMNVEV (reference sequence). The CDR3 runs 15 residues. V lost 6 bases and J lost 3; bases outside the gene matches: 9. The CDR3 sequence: CASSPGTGWYYGYTF. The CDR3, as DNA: TGTGCCAGCAGCCCAGGGACAGGATGGTACTATGGCTACACCTTC.

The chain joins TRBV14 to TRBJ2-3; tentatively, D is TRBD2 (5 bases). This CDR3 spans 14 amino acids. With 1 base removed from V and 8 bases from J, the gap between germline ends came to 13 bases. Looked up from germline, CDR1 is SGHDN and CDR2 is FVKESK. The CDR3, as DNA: TGTGCCAGCAGCCAAGGCCTCATGAGGGCTACGCAGTATTTT. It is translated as CASSQGLMRATQYF.

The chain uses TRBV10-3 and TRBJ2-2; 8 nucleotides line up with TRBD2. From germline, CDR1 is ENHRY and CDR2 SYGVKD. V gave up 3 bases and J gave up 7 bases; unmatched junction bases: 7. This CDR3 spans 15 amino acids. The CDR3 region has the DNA TGTGCCATCAGTGAATCCGCGGGGGGTGGCGGGGAGCTGTTTTTT. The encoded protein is CAISESAGGGGELFF.

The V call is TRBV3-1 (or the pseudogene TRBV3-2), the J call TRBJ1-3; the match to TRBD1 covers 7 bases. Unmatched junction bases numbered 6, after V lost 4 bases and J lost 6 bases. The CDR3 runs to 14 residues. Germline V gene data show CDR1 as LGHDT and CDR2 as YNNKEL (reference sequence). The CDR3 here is CASSRQGVENTIYF. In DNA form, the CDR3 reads TGTGCCAGCAGCCGACAGGGAGTCGAAAACACCATATATTTT.

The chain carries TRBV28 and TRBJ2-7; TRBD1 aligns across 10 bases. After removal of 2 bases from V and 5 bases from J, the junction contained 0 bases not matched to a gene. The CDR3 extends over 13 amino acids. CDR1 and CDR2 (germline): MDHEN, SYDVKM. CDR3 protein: CASSLGTGDEQYF. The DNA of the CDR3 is TGTGCCAGCAGTTTAGGGACAGGGGACGAGCAGTACTTC.

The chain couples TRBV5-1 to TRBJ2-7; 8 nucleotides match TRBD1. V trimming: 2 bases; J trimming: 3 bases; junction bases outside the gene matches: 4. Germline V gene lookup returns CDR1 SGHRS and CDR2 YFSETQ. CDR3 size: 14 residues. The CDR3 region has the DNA TGCGCCAGCAGCTTAACAGGGGGGTTCTACGAGCAGTACTTC. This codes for CASSLTGGFYEQYF.

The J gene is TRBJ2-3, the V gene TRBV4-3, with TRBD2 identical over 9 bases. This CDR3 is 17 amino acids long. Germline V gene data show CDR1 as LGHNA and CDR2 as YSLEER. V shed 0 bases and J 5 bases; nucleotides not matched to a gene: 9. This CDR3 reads CASSQEALAGSRDTQYF. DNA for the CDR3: TGCGCCAGCAGCCAAGAGGCCCTAGCGGGGAGCCGAGATACGCAGTATTTT.

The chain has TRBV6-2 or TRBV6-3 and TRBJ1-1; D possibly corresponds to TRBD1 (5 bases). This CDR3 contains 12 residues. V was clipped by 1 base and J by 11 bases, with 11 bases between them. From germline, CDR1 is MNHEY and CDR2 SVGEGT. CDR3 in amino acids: CASSYWQGEAFF. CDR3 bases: TGTGCCAGCAGTTACTGGCAGGGTGAGGCTTTCTTT.

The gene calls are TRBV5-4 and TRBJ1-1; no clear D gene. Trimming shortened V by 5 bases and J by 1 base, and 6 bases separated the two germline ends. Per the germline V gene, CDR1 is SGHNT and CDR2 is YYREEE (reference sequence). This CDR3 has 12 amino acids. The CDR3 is CASRSKNTEAFF. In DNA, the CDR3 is TGTGCCAGCAGGAGTAAGAACACTGAAGCTTTCTTT. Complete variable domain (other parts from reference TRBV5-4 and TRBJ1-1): ETGVTQSPTHLIKTRGQQVTLRCSSQSGHNTVSWYQQALGQGPQFIFQYYREEENGRGNFPPRFSGLQFPNYSSELNVNALELDDSALYLCASRSKNTEAFFGQGTRLTVV.

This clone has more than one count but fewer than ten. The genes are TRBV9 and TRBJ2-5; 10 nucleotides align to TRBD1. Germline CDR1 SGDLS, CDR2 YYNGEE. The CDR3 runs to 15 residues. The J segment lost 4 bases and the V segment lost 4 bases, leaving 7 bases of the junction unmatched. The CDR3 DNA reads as TGTGCCAGCAGCCCCGGACAGGGGGGCGGAGAGACCCAGTACTTC. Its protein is CASSPGQGGGETQYF.

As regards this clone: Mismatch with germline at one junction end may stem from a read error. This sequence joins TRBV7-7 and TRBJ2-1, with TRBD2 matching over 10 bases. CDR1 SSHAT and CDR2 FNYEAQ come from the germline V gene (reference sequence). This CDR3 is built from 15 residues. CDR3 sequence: CASSPQRGGRGEQFF. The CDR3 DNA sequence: TGTGCTAGCAGCCCCCAGCGGGGGGGCCGTGGTGAGCAGTTCTTC.

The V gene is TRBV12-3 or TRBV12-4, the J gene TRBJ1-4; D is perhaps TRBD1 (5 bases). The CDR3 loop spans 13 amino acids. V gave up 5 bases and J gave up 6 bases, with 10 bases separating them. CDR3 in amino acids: CASSAGGDEKLFF. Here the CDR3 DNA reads TGTGCCAGCAGTGCGGGAGGGGATGAAAAACTGTTTTTT.

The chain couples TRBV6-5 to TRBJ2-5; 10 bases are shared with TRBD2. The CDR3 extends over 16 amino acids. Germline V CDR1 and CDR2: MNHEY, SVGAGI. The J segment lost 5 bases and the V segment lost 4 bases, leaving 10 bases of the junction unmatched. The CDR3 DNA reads TGTGCCAGCAGTTCGTTAATAGCGGGGGGCGGGGAGACCCAGTACTTC. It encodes CASSSLIAGGGETQYF.

The CDR3 DNA sequence: TGCGCCAGCAGCTTGGCAGGGTACGGCAATCAGCCCCAGCATTTT. Protein product: CASSLAGYGNQPQHF. The rearrangement joins TRBV5-1 to TRBJ1-5; D perhaps matches TRBD1 (5 bases). Germline V gives CDR1 SGHRS, CDR2 YFSETQ. The ends were cut back, 0 bases at V and 2 bases at J, with 9 bases in the middle. This CDR3 spans 15 amino acids. Filled out from reference TRBV5-1 and TRBJ1-5, the complete variable domain reads KAGVTQTPRYLIKTRGQQVTLSCSPISGHRSVSWYQQTPGQGLQFLFEYFSETQRNKGNFPGRFSGRQFSNSRSEMNVSTLELGDSALYLCASSLAGYGNQPQHFGDGTRLSIL.